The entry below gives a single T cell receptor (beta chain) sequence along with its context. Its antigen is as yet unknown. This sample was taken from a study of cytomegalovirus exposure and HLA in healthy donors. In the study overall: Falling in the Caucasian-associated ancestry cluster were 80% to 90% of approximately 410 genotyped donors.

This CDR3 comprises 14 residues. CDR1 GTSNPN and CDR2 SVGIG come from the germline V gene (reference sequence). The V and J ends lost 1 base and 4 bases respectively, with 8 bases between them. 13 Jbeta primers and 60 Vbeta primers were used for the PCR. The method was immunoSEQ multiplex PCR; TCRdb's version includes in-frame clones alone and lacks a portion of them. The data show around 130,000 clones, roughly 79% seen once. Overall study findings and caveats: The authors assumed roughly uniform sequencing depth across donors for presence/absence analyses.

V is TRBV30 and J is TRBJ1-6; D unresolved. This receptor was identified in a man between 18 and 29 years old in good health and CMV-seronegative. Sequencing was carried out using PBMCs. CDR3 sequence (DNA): TGTGCCTGGAGTGGGTCTACTTATAATTCACCCCTCCACTTT. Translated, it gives CAWSGSTYNSPLHF.